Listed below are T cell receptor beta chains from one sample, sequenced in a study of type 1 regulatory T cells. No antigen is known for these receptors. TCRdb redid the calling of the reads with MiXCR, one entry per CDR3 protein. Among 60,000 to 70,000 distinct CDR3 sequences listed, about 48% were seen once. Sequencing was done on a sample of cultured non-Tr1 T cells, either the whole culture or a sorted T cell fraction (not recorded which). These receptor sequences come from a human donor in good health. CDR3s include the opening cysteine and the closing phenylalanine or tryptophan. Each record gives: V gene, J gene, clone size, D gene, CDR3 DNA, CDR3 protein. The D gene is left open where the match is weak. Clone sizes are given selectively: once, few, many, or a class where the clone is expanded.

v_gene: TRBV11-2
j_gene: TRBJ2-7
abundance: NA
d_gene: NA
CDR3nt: TGTGCCAGCAGCTTACAGCGGAGTGGGCCCTACGAGCAGTACTTC
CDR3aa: CASSLQRSGPYEQYF

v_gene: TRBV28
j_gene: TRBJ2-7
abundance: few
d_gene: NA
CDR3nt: TGTGCCAGCAGTTTGGAGTCAGTGCCTCCCTACGAGCAGTACTTC
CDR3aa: CASSLESVPPYEQYF

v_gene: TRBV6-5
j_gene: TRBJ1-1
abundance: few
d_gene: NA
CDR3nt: TGTGCCAGCAGTTACACGGCGCGGAGGGCCACTGAAGCTTTCTTT
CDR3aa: CASSYTARRATEAFF

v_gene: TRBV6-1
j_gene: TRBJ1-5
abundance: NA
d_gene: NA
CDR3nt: TGTGCCAGCAGTGAATCCGGGCTAGGCAATCAGCCCCAGCATTTT
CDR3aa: CASSESGLGNQPQHF

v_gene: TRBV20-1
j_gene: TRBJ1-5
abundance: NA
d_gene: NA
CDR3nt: TGCAGTGCTACAACCATCACAGGGAGTCGCAATCAGCCCCAGCATTTT
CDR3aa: CSATTITGSRNQPQHF

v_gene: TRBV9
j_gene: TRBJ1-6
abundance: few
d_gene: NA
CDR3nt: TGTGCCAGCAGCCCCAATATGGGCTCACCCCTCCACTTT
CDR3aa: CASSPNMGSPLHF

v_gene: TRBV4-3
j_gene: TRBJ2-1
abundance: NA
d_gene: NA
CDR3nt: TGCGCCAGCAGCCAAACATGGTCGGGGAATGAGCAGTTCTTC
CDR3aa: CASSQTWSGNEQFF

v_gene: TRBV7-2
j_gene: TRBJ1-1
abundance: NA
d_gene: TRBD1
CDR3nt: TGTGCCAGCAGCCGGGACAGGGCGAACACTGAAGCTTTCTTT
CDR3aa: CASSRDRANTEAFF

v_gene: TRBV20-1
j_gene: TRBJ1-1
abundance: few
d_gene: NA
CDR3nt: TGCAGTGCCTACAGGGAAGGGGGAACTGAAGCTTTCTTT
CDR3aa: CSAYREGGTEAFF

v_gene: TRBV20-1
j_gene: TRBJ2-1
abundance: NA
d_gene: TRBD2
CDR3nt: TGCAGTGCTCGGACTAGCGGTGGATATGAGCAGTTCTTC
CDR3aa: CSARTSGGYEQFF

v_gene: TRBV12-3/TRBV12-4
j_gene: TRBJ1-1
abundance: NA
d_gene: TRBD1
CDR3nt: TGTGCCAGCAGTTTCGACAGGGGGTTCACTGAAGCTTTCTTT
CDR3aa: CASSFDRGFTEAFF

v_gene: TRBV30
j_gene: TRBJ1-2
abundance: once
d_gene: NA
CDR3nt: TGTGCCTGGAGAAAGGGGCGTTATGGCTACACCTTC
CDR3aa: CAWRKGRYGYTF

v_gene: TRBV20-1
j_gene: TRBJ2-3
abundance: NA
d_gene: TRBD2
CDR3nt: TGCAGTGCTAGATCCTCCGGGACTAGCGGTGGCACAGATACGCAGTATTTT
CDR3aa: CSARSSGTSGGTDTQYF

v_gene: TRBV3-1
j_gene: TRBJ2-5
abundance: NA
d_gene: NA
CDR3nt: TGTGCCAGCAGCCAAGCCAGCCAAGAGACCCAGTACTTC
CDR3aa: CASSQASQETQYF

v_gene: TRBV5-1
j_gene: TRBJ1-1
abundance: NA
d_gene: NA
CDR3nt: TGCGCCAGCAGCTTGAAGTCAGGTCAAAACACTGAAGCTTTCTTT
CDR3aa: CASSLKSGQNTEAFF

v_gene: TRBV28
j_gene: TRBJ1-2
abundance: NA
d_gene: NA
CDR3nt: TGTGCCAGCAGCATACCGTTGGGGGGCTATGGCTACACCTTC
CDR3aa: CASSIPLGGYGYTF

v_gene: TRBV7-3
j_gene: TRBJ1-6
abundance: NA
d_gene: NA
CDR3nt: TGTGCCAGCAGCTTAGAGTGGAATTCACCCCTCCACTTT
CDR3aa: CASSLEWNSPLHF

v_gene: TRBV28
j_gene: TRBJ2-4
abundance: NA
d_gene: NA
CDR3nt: TGTGCCAGCAGTTTAAAACAGGGGGGGGACATTCAGTACTTC
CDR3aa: CASSLKQGGDIQYF

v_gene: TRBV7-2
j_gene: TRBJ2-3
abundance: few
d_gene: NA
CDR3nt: TGTGCCAGCAGCCCCCTAGAAGGAAATACGCAGTATTTT
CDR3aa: CASSPLEGNTQYF

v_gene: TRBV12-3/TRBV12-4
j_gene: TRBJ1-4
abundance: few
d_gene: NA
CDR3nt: TGTGCCAGCAGTTCTCCCGACAGTTTTAATGAAAAACTGTTTTTT
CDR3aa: CASSSPDSFNEKLFF

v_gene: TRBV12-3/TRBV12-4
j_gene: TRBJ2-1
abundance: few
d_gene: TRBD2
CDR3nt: TGTGCCAGCACCCCGGGGAGCGGGGGGTCCTTTTCCTACAATGAGCAGTTCTTC
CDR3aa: CASTPGSGGSFSYNEQFF

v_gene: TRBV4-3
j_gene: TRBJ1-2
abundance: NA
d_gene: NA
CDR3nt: TGCGCCAGCAGCCGGGAAATTTGGGGCAGCGATGGCTACACCTTC
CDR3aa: CASSREIWGSDGYTF

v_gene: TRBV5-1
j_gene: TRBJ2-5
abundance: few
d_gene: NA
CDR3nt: TGCGCCAGCAGCTTGGCGCTAGCAGAGACCCAGTACTTC
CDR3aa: CASSLALAETQYF

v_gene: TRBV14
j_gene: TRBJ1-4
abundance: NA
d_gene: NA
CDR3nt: TGTGCCAGCAGCCAAAGTCTCCGGGGGACGGGACTGTTTTTT
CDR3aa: CASSQSLRGTGLFF

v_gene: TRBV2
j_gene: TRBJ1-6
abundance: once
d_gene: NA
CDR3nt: TGTGCCAGCAGCCAAAACAGGGACTCGGGCTCCTATAATTCACCCCTCCACTTT
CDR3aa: CASSQNRDSGSYNSPLHF

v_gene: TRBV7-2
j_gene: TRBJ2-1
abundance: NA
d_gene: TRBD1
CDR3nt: TGTGCCAGCAGCCCAGGGGGCAGTGAGCAGTTCTTC
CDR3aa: CASSPGGSEQFF

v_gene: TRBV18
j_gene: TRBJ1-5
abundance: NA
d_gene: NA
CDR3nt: TGTGCCAGCTCACCGGCGGGAGATCAGCCCCAGCATTTT
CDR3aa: CASSPAGDQPQHF

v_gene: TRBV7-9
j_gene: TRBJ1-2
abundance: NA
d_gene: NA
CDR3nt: TGTGCCAGCAGCCGGAATTGGGGGGACTATGGCTACACCTTC
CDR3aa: CASSRNWGDYGYTF

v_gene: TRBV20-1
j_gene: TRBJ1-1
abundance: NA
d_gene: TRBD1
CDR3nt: TGCAGTGCGGGACAGGGGTTTGGGAACACTAAAGCTTTCTTT
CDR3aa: CSAGQGFGNTKAFF

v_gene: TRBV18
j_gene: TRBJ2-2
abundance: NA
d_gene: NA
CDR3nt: TGTGCCAGCTCACCACTGGGTCAAAACACCGGGGAGCTGTTTTTT
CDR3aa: CASSPLGQNTGELFF

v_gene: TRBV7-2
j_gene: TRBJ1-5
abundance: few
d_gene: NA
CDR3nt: TGTGCCAGCAGCAAGGACAGAGCTAGCAATCAGCCCCAGCATTTT
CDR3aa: CASSKDRASNQPQHF

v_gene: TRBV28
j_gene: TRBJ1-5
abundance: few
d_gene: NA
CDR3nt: TGTGCCAGCACTATAGCGGGACGGCTGAAGGATAGCAATCAGCCCCAGCATTTT
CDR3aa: CASTIAGRLKDSNQPQHF

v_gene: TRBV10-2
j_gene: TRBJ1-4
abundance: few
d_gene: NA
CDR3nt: TGCGCCAGCAGTGAACAGGCCAGAGGGGAAAAACTGTTTTTT
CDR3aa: CASSEQARGEKLFF

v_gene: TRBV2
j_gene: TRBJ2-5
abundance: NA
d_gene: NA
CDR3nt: TGTGCCAGCAGAAAAGGGGACCCGCAAGAGACCCAGTACTTC
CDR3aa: CASRKGDPQETQYF

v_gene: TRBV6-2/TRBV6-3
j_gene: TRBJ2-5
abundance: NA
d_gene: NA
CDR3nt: TGTGCCAGCACCGGAAGTGAGACCCAGTACTTC
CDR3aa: CASTGSETQYF

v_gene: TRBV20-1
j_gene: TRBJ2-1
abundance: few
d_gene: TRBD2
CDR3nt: TGCAGTGCTAGAGGTCTAGCGGGTCGAAGCTCCTACAATGAGCAGTTCTTC
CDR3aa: CSARGLAGRSSYNEQFF